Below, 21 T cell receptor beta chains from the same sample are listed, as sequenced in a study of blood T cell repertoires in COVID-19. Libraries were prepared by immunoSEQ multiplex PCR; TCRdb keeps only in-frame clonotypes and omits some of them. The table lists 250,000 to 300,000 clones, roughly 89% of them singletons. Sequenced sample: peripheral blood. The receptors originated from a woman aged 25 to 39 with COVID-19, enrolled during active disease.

The CDR3 loop reads CASSVSSGTGNTIYF. CDR3 nucleotide sequence: TGTGCCAGCAGTGTATCTTCAGGGACTGGAAACACCATATATTTT. The rearrangement links TRBV2 to TRBJ1-3; D possibly corresponds to TRBD1 (5 bases). Germline values: CDR1 SNHLY, CDR2 FYNNEI. V was pared by 4 bases and J by 2 bases, with 12 bases between. There are 15 residues in the CDR3.

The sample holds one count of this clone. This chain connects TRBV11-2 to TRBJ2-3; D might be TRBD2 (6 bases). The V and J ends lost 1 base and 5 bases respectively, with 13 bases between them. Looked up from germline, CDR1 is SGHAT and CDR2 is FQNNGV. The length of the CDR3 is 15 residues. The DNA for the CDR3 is TGTGCCAGCAGCTTAGCCGCCGGGACTTTAGATACGCAGTATTTT. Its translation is CASSLAAGTLDTQYF. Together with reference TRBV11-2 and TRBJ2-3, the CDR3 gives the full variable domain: EAGVAQSPRYKIIEKRQSVAFWCNPISGHATLYWYQQILGQGPKLLIQFQNNGVVDDSQLPKDRFSAERLKGVDSTLKIQPAKLEDSAVYLCASSLAAGTLDTQYFGPGTRLTVL.

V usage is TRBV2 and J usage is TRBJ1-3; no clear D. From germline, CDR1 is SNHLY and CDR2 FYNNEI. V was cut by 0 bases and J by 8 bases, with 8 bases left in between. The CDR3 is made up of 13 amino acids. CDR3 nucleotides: TGTGCCAGCAGTGAAGCGGCCGGGGACACCATATATTTT. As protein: CASSEAAGDTIYF. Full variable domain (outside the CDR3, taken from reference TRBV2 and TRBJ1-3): EPEVTQTPSHQVTQMGQEVILRCVPISNHLYFYWYRQILGQKVEFLVSFYNNEISEKSEIFDDQFSVERPDGSNFTLKIRSTKLEDSAMYFCASSEAAGDTIYFGEGSWLTVV.

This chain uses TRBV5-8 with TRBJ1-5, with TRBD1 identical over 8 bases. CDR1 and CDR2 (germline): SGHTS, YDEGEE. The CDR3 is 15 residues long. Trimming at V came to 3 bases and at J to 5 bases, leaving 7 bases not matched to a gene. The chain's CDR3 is CASSSDRAYDQPQHF. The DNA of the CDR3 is TGTGCCAGCAGCTCGGACAGGGCGTACGATCAGCCCCAGCATTTT.

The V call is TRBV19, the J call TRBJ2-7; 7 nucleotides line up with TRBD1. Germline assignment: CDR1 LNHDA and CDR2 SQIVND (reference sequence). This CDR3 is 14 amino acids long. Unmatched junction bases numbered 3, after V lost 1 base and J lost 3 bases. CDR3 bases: TGTGCCAGTAGTATAGGGGACAGCGACTACGAGCAGTACTTC. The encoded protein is CASSIGDSDYEQYF. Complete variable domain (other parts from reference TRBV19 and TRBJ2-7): DGGITQSPKYLFRKEGQNVTLSCEQNLNHDAMYWYRQDPGQGLRLIYYSQIVNDFQKGDIAEGYSVSREKKESFPLTVTSAQKNPTAFYLCASSIGDSDYEQYFGPGTRLTVT.

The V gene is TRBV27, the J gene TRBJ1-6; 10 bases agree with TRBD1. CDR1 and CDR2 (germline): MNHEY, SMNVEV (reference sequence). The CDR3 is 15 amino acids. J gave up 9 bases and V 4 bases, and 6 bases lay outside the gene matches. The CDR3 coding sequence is TGTGCCAGCAGTTGGGACAGGGGCGTAATTTCACCCCTCCACTTT. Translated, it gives CASSWDRGVISPLHF.

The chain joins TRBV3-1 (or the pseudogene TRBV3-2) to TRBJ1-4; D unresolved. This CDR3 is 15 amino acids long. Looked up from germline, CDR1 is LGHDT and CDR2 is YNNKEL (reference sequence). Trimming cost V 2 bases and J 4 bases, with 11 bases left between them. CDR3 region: CASSQLDSSNEKLFF. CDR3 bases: TGTGCCAGCAGCCAATTGGACTCGAGTAATGAAAAACTGTTTTTT.

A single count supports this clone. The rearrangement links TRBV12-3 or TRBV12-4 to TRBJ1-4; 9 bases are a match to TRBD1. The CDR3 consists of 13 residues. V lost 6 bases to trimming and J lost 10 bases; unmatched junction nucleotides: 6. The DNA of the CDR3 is TGTGCCAGCAGGGAGACAGGGGGGGGAAAACTGTTTTTT. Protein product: CASRETGGGKLFF.

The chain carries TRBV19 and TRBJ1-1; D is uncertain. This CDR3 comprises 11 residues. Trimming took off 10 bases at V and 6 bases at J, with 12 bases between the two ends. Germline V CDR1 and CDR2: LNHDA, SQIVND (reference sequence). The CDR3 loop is CATKVVPEAFF. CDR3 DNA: TGTGCCACTAAAGTTGTACCTGAAGCTTTCTTT.

For the CDR3, the DNA is TGTGCCAGCAGTCTTACGGGACTAGGCCACAATGAGCAGTTCTTC. It encodes CASSLTGLGHNEQFF. The V gene is TRBV28, the J gene TRBJ2-1; 8 positions agree with TRBD2. After removal of 5 bases from V and 5 bases from J, the junction contained 8 bases not matched to a gene. The CDR3 runs to 15 residues. Germline V gene lookup returns CDR1 MDHEN and CDR2 SYDVKM.

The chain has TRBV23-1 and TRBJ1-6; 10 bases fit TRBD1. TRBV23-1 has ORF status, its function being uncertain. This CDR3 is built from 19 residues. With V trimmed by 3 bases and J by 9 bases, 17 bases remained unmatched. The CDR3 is CASSQTRDRGQEGSSPLHF. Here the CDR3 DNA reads TGCGCCAGCAGTCAGACCCGGGACAGGGGCCAAGAAGGCAGTTCACCCCTCCACTTT.

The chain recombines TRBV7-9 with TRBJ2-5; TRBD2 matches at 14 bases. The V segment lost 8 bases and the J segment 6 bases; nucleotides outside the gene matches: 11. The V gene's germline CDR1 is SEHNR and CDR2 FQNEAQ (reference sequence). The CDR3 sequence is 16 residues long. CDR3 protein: CASVGLAGGRVKTQYF. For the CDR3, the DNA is TGTGCCAGCGTAGGACTAGCGGGGGGCCGGGTGAAGACCCAGTACTTC.

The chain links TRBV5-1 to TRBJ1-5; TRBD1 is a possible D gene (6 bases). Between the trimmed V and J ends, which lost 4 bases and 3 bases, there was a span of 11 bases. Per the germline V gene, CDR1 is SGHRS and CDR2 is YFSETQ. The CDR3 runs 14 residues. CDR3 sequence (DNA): TGCGCCAGCAGCCCGGGGGGCTCCAATCAGCCCCAGCATTTT. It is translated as CASSPGGSNQPQHF.

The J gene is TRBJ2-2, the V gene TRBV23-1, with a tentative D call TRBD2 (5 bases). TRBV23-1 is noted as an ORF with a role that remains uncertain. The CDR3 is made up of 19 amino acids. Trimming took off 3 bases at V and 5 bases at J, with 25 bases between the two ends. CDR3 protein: CASSQRASIDHCRTGELFF. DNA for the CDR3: TGCGCCAGCAGTCAGCGGGCAAGTATCGATCACTGTAGGACCGGGGAGCTGTTTTTT.

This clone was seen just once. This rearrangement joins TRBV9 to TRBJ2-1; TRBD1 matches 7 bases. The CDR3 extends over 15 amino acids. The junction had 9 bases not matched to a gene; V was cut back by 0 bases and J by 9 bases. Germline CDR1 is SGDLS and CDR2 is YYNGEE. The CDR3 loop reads CASSVAGRGIGEQFF. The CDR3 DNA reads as TGTGCCAGCAGCGTAGCTGGCAGGGGGATCGGTGAGCAGTTCTTC.

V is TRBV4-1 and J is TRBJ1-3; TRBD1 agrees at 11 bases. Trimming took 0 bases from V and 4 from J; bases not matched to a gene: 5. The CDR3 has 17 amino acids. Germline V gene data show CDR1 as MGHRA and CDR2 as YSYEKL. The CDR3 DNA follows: TGCGCCAGCAGCCAAGATCCCCGGGACAGGGGGGGAAACACCATATATTTT. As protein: CASSQDPRDRGGNTIYF.

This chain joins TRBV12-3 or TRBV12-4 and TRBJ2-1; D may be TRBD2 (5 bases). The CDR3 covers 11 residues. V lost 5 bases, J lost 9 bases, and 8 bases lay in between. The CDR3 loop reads CASSPGLEQFF. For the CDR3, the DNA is TGTGCCAGCAGTCCTGGACTTGAGCAGTTCTTC.

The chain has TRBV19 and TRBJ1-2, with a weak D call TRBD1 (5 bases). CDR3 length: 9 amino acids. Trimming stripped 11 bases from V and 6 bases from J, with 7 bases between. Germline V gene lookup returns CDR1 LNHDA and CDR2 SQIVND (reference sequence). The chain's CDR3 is CASGDGYTF. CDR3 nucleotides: TGTGCCTCGGGGGATGGCTACACCTTC. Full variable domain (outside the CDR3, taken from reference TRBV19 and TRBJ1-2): DGGITQSPKYLFRKEGQNVTLSCEQNLNHDAMYWYRQDPGQGLRLIYYSQIVNDFQKGDIAEGYSVSREKKESFPLTVTSAQKNPTAFYLCASGDGYTFGSGTRLTVV.

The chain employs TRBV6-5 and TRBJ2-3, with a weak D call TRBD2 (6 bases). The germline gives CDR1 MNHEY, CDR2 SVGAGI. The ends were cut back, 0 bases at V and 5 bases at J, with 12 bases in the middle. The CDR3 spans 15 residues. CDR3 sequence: CASSYSAGLQDTQYF. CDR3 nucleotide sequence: TGTGCCAGCAGTTACTCGGCGGGGCTCCAAGATACGCAGTATTTT.

CDR3 coding DNA: TGTGCCAGCAGTTACTCGTCAGGGTACTATAATTCACCCCTCCACTTT. Its protein is CASSYSSGYYNSPLHF. The chain links TRBV6-5 to TRBJ1-6; D perhaps matches TRBD1 (5 bases). This CDR3 comprises 16 residues. The germline gives CDR1 MNHEY, CDR2 SVGAGI. Trimming shortened V by 0 bases and J by 3 bases, and 9 bases separated the two germline ends.

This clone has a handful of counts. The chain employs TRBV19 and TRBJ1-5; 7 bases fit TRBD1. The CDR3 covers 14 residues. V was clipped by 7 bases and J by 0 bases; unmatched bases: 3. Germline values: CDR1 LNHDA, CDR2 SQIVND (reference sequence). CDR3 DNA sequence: TGTGCCAGTACAGGGGGACTTAGCAATCAGCCCCAGCATTTT. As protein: CASTGGLSNQPQHF.